Shown below are 6 T cell receptor beta chains from a single sample sequenced in a study of regulatory T cells in long-lasting Graves disease. Arm-PCR of CDR3 regions and iRepertoire HTBI primers were the basis on which TCR beta libraries were built. TCRdb used MiXCR to reprocess the multiplex PCR reads, holding one entry per CDR3 protein. The sample comprises 550,000 to 600,000 distinct CDR3 sequences, more than 15% of which are singletons, and around 11% rests with the top ten. Time point in this sample: newly diagnosed GD, antithyroid drugs for less than 3 months. The TCR library used RNA extracted from PBMCs. In addition, the sample was reused for a study of T cells in Graves' hyperthyroidism and ophthalmopathy.

Sequencing used peripheral blood mononuclear cells (PBMCs), obtained at new diagnosis, from a patient treated with antithyroid drugs. These receptors originate from a young man with Graves disease.

This clonotype occurred many times. The rearrangement uses TRBV24-1 and TRBJ2-5; 7 bases match TRBD2. This CDR3 is 15 amino acids long. The ends lost 4 bases at V and 5 bases at J; junction bases unmatched: 9. Germline CDR1 is KGHDR and CDR2 is SFDVKD. Here the CDR3 reads CATSDPGTAGETQYF. The DNA for the CDR3 is TGTGCCACCAGTGACCCAGGAACAGCGGGGGAGACCCAGTACTTC.

The V gene is TRBV5-1, the J gene TRBJ2-5; no reliable D call. V was pared by 3 bases and J by 3 bases, with 9 bases between. Looked up from germline, CDR1 is SGHRS and CDR2 is YFSETQ. The CDR3 sequence is 13 residues long. CDR3 nucleotide sequence: TGCGCCAGCAGCTCGCCTTGGGAAGAGACCCAGTACTTC. As protein: CASSSPWEETQYF.

This clonotype has a count of ten or more. This rearrangement joins TRBV7-9 to TRBJ2-1; 9 bases agree with TRBD2. V shed 2 bases, J shed 8 bases, and the junction held 4 bases outside the gene matches. The germline V gene has CDR1 SEHNR and CDR2 FQNEAQ (reference sequence). The CDR3 contains 14 residues. The CDR3 region has the DNA TGTGCCAGCAGCTTACTAGCGGGACTCGATGAGCAGTTCTTC. Translated, it gives CASSLLAGLDEQFF.

In this sample, this clonotype turned up many times. A much more abundant neighbour one base away suggests this may be a read error. The chain links TRBV27 to TRBJ2-1; possibly TRBD1 for D (7 bases). Germline CDR1 reads MNHEY; CDR2 reads SMNVEV (reference sequence). This CDR3 has 14 amino acids. The CDR3 sequence is CVSRQGGPYNEQFF. CDR3 nucleotides: TGTGTCAGCAGACAGGGAGGTCCCTACAATGAGCAGTTCTTC.

This clonotype was picked up a small number of times. This chain joins TRBV14 and TRBJ1-1; 8 nucleotides agree with TRBD1. The CDR3 runs 15 residues. The germline V gene has CDR1 SGHDN and CDR2 FVKESK. V trimming: 2 bases; J trimming: 2 bases; junction bases outside the gene matches: 4. CDR3 loop: CASSQIDRGNTEAFF. The CDR3 DNA is TGTGCCAGCAGCCAAATAGACAGGGGAAACACTGAAGCTTTCTTT.

This chain joins TRBV5-1 and TRBJ2-7; no definite D call. The CDR3 spans 17 residues. Trimming removed 0 bases at V and 0 bases at J, with 16 bases between. Germline lookup yields CDR1 SGHRS and CDR2 YFSETQ. CDR3 in DNA: TGCGCCAGCAGCTTGGGGAATTTACTCGTCAGCTCCTACGAGCAGTACTTC. As protein: CASSLGNLLVSSYEQYF. The entire variable domain, with the rest obtained from reference TRBV5-1 and TRBJ2-7, is as follows: KAGVTQTPRYLIKTRGQQVTLSCSPISGHRSVSWYQQTPGQGLQFLFEYFSETQRNKGNFPGRFSGRQFSNSRSEMNVSTLELGDSALYLCASSLGNLLVSSYEQYFGPGTRLTVT.